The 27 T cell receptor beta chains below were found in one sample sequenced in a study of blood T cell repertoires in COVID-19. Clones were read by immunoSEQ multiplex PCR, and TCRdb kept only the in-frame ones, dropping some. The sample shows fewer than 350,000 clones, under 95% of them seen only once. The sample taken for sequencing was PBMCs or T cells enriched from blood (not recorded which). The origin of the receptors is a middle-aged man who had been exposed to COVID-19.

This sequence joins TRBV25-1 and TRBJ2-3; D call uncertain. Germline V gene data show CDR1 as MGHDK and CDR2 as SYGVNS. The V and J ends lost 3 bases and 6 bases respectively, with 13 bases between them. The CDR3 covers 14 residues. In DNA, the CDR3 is TGTGCCAGCAGTGACCCCGACATTTCCGATACGCAGTATTTT. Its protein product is CASSDPDISDTQYF.

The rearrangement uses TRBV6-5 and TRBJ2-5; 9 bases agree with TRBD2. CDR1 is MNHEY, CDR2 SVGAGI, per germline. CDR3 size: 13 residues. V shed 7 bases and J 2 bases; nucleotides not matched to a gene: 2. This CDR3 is CASMTSGQETQYF. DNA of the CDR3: TGTGCCAGCATGACTAGCGGACAAGAGACCCAGTACTTC.

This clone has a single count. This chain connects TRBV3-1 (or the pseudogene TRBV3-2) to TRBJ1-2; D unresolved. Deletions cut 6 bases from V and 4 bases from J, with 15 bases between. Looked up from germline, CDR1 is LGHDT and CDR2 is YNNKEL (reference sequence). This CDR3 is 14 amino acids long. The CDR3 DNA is TGTGCCAGCAGTCCTGATGTTAACAGCTATGGCTACACCTTC. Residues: CASSPDVNSYGYTF.

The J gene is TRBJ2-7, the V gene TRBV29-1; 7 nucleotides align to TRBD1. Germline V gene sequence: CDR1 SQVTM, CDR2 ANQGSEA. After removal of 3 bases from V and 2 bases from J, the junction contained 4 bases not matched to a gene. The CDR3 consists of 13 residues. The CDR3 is CSVEQGVTYEQYF. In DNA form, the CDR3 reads TGCAGCGTTGAGCAGGGGGTCACCTACGAGCAGTACTTC.

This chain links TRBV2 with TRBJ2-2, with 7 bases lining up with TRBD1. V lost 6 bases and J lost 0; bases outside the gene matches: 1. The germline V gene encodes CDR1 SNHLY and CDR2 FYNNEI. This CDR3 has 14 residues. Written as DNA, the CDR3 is TGTGCCAGCAGGGACAGGACGAACACCGGGGAGCTGTTTTTT. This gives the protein CASRDRTNTGELFF.

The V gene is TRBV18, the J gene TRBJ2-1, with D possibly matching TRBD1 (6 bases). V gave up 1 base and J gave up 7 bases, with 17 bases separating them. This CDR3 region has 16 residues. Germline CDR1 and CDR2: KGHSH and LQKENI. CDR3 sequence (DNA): TGTGCCAGCTCACCACTAATACAGGGTAATGGGAATGAGCAGTTCTTC. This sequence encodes CASSPLIQGNGNEQFF.

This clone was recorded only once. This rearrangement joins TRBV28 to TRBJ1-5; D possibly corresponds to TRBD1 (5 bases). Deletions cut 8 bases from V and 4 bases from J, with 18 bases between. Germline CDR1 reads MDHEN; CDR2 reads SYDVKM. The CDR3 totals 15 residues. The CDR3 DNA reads TGTGCCAGCCGTTACCCGGGGGTCCTAAATCAGCCCCAGCATTTT. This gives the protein CASRYPGVLNQPQHF. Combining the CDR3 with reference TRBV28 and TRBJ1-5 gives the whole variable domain DVKVTQSSRYLVKRTGEKVFLECVQDMDHENMFWYRQDPGLGLRLIYFSYDVKMKEKGDIPEGYSVSREKKERFSLILESASTNQTSMYLCASRYPGVLNQPQHFGDGTRLSIL.

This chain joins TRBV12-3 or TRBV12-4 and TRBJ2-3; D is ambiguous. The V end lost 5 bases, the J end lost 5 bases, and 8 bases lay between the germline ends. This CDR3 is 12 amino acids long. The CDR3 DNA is TGTGCCAGCAGTCCTTTAGTAGATACGCAGTATTTT. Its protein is CASSPLVDTQYF.

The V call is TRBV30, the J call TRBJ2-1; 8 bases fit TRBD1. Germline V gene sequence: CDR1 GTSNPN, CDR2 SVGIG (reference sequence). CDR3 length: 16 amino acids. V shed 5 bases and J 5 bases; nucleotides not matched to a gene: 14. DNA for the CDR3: TGTGCCTGGTGGGGGTATGACAGGGGAAAGCACAATGAGCAGTTCTTC. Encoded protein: CAWWGYDRGKHNEQFF.

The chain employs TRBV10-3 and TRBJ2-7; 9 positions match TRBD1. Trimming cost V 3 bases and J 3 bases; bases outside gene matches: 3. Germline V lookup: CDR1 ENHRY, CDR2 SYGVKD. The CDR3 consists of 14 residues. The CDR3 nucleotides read TGTGCCATCAGTGAAGGGACAGGGAACTACGAGCAGTACTTC. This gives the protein CAISEGTGNYEQYF.

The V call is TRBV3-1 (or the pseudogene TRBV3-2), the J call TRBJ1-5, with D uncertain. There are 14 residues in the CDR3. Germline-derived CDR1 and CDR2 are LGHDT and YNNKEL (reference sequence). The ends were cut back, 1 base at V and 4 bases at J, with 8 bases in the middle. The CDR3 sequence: CASSQVSGNQPQHF. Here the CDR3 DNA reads TGTGCCAGCAGCCAAGTCAGCGGGAATCAGCCCCAGCATTTT.

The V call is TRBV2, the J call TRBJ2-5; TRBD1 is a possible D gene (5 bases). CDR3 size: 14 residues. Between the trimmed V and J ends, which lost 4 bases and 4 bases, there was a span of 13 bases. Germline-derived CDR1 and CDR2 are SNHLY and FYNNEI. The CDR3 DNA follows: TGTGCCAGCAGTGTGGGGCTCCGGACAGAGACCCAGTACTTC. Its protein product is CASSVGLRTETQYF.

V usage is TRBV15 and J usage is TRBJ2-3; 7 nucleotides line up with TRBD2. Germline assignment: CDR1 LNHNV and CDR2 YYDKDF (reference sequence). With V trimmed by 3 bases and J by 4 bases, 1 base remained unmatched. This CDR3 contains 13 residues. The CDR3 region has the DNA TGTGCCACCAGCAGTGGGGGGGCAGATACGCAGTATTTT. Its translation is CATSSGGADTQYF.

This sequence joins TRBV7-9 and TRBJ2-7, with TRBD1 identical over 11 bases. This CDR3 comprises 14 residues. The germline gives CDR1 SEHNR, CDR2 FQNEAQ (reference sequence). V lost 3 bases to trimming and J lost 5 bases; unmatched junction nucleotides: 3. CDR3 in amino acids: CASSFRTGGHEQYF. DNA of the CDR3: TGTGCCAGCAGCTTTCGGACAGGGGGCCACGAGCAGTACTTC.

CDR3 amino acids: CASPLYEQYF. CDR3 DNA: TGTGCCAGCCCCCTCTACGAGCAGTACTTC. V gene TRBV27 combines with J gene TRBJ2-7; D unclear. The CDR3 loop spans 10 amino acids. The ends were cut back, 8 bases at V and 3 bases at J, with 5 bases in the middle. Germline V gives CDR1 MNHEY, CDR2 SMNVEV (reference sequence).

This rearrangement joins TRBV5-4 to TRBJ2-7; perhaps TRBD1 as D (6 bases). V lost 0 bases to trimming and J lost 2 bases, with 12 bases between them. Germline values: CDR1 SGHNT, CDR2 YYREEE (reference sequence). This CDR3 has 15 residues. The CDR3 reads CASSLVPGVTYEQYF. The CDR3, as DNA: TGTGCCAGCAGCTTGGTTCCAGGGGTAACCTACGAGCAGTACTTC.

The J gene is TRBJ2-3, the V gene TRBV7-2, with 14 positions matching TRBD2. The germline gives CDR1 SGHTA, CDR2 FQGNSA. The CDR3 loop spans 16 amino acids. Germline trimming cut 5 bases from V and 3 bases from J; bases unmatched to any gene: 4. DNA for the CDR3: TGTGCCAGCAGCCTCCGGACTAGCGGGAGGACAGATACGCAGTATTTT. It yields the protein CASSLRTSGRTDTQYF.

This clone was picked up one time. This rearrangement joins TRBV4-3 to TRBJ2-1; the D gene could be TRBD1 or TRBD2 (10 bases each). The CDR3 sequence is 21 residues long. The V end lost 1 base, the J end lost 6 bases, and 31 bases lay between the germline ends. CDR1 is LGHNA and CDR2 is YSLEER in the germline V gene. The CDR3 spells CASSQGGQGIYSGRSGNEQFF. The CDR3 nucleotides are TGCGCCAGCAGCCAAGGGGGACAGGGGATTTATAGCGGGAGGTCGGGCAATGAGCAGTTCTTC.

CDR3 in amino acids: CASSQQGIANTGELFF. CDR3 sequence (DNA): TGTGCCAGCAGCCAACAGGGGATCGCGAACACCGGGGAGCTGTTTTTT. V is TRBV14 and J is TRBJ2-2; maybe TRBD1 (6 bases). CDR3 length equals 16 residues. Trimming removed 2 bases at V and 0 bases at J, with 10 bases between. Germline V CDR1 and CDR2: SGHDN, FVKESK.

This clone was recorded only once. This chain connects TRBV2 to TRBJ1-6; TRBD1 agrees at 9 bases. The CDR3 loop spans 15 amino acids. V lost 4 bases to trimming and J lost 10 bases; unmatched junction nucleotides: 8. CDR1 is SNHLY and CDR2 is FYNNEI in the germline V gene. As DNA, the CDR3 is TGTGCCAGCAGTGGTTGGGGGGACAGGGAATCACCCCTCCACTTT. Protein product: CASSGWGDRESPLHF.

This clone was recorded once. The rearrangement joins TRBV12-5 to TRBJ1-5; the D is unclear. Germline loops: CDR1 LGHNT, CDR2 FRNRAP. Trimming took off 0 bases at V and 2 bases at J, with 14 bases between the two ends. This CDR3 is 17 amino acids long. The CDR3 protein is CASGLVPSGLGNQPQHF. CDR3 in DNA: TGTGCTAGTGGTTTGGTCCCCAGCGGGTTGGGCAATCAGCCCCAGCATTTT.

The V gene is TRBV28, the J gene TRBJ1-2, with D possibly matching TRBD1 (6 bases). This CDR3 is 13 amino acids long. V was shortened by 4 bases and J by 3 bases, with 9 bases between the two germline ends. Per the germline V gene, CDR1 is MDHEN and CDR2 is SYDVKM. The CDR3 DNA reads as TGTGCCAGCAGTTATGGACAGCACTATGGCTACACCTTC. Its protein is CASSYGQHYGYTF.

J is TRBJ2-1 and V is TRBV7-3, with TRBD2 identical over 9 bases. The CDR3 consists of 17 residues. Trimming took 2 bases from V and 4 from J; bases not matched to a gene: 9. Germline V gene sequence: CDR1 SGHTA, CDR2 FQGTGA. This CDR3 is CASSLFPSGTPYNEQFF. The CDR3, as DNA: TGTGCCAGCAGCTTATTTCCTAGCGGGACTCCATACAATGAGCAGTTCTTC.

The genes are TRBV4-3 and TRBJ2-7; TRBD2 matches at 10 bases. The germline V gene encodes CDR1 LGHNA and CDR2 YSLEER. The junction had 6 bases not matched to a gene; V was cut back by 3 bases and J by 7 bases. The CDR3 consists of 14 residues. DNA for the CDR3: TGCGCCAGCAGCCAGGAGCGGGGGGGAAGGGAGCAGTACTTC. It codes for CASSQERGGREQYF.

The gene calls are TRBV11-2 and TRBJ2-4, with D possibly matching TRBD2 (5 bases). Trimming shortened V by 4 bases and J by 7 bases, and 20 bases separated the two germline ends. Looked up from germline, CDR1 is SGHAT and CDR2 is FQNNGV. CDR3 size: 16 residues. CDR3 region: CASSSVVHSWRNIQYF. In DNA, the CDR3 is TGTGCCAGCAGCTCAGTTGTTCATAGCTGGAGGAACATTCAGTACTTC.

The CDR3 coding sequence is TGTGCCAGCAGTCCCGGTGGACAAATCTATGGCTACACCTTC. Protein sequence: CASSPGGQIYGYTF. The chain joins TRBV27 to TRBJ1-2; D possibly corresponds to TRBD1 (5 bases). The CDR3 spans 14 residues. Per the germline V gene, CDR1 is MNHEY and CDR2 is SMNVEV (reference sequence). Deletions cut 5 bases from V and 4 bases from J, with 14 bases between.

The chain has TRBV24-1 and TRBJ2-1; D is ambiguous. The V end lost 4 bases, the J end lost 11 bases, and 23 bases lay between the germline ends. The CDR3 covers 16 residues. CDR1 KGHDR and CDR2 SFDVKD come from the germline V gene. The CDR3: CATSERSDMNWPQQFF. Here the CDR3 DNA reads TGTGCCACCAGTGAGCGCTCAGACATGAATTGGCCCCAGCAGTTCTTC.